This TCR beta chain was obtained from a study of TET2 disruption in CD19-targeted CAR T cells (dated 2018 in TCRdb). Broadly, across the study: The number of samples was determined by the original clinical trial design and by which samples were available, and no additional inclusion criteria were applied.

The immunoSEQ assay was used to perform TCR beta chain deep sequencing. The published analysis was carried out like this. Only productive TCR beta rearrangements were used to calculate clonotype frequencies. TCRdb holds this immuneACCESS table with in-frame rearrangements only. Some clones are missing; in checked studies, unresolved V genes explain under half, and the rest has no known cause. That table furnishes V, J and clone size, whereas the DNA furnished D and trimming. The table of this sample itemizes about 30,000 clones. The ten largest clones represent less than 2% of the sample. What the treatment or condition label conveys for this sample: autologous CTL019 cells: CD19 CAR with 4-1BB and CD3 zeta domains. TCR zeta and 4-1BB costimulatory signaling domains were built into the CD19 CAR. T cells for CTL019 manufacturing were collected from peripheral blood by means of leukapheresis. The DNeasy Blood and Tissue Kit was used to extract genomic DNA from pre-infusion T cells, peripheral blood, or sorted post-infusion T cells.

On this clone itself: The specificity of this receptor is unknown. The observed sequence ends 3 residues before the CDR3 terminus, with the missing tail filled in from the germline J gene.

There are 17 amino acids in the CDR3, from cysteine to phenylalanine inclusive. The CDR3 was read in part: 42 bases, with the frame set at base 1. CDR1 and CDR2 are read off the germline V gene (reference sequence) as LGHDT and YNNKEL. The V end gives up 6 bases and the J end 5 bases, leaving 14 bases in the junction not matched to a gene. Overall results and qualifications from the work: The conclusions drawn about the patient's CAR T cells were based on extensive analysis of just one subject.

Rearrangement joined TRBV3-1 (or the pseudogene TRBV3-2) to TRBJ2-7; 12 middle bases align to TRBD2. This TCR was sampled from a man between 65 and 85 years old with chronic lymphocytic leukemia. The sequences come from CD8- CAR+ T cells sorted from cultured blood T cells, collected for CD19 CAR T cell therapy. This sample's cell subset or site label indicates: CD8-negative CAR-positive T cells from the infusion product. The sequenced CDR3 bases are TGTGCCAGCAGGGGACGGTCTAGCGGGGGGGCGAGGCACGAG. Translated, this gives CASRGRSSGGARHE. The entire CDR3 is CASRGRSSGGARHEQYF.